Reported below is one T cell receptor (beta chain). Its specificity is unknown. The CDR3 runs 12 residues. V was pared by 7 bases and J by 2 bases, with 9 bases between. In germline, CDR1 is MNHEY, CDR2 SVGEGT. This entry belongs to a study of blood T cells in healthy people across ages. Study-level findings and limits: It was the long-lived donors that had more naive CD4+ cells and higher diversity than aged donors. Naive T cell percentage by flow cytometry tracked strongly with beta diversity.

Sample-barcoded 5' priming and a J-beta primer mix drove a second PCR of about 6 to 12 cycles. TCRdb passed the 5' RACE reads through MiXCR, listing each CDR3 protein once. The sample includes roughly 1,300,000 distinct CDR3 sequences, almost 60% of them seen just once. This receptor was obtained from a man younger than 35 in good health. Sequencing input: blood. The rearrangement links TRBV6-2 or TRBV6-3 to TRBJ2-7, with D perhaps being TRBD1 or TRBD2 (5 bases each). CDR3 nucleotides: TGTGCCAGCAAGAGAGGGGCCTACGAGCAGTACTTC. It encodes CASKRGAYEQYF.